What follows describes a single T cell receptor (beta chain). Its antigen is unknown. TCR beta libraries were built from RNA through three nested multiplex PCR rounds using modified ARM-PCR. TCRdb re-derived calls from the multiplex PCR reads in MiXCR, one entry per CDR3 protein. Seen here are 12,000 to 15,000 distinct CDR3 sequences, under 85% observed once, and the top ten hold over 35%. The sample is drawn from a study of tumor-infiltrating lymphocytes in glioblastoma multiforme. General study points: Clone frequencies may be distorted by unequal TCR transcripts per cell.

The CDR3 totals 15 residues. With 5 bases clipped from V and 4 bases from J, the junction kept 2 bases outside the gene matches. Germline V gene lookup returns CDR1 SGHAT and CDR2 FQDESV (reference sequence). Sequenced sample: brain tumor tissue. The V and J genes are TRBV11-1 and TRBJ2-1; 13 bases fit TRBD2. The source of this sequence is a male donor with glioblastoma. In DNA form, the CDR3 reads TGTGCCAGCAGCCCGGGACTAGCGGGGTACAATGAGCAGTTCTTC. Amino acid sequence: CASSPGLAGYNEQFF.